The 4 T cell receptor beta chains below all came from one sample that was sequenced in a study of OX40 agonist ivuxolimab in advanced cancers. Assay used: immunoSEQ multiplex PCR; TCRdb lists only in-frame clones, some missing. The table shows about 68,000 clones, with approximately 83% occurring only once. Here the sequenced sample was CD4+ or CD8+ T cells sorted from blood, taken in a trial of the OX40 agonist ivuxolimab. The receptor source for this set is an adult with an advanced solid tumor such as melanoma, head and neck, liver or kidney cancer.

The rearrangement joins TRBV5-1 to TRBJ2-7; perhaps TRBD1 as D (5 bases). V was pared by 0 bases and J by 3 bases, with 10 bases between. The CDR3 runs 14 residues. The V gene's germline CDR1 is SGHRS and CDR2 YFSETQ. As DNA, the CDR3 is TGCGCCAGCAGCTTGGACCAGGGTTTCTACGAGCAGTACTTC. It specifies CASSLDQGFYEQYF.

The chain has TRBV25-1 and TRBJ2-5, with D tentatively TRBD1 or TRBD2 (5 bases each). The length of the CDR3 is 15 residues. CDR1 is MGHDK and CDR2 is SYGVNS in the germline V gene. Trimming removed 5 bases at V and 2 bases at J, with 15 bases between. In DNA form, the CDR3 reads TGTGCCAGCAGTCCGGGGCGATCGGGGCAAGAGACCCAGTACTTC. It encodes CASSPGRSGQETQYF.

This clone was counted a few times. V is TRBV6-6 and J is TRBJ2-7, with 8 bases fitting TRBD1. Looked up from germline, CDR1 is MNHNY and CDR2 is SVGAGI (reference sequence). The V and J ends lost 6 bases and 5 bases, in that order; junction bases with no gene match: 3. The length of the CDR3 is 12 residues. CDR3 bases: TGTGCCAGCAGAGCAGGGGGCGACGAGCAGTACTTC. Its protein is CASRAGGDEQYF.

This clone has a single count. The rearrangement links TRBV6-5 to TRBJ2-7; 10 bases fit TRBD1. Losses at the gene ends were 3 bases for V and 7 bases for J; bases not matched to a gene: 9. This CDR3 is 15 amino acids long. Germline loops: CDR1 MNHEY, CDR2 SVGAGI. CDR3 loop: CASSYNRQGAWEQYF. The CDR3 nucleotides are TGTGCCAGCAGTTATAACAGACAGGGGGCGTGGGAGCAGTACTTC.